Listed here is a single T cell receptor (beta chain). The length of the CDR3 is 14 residues. V lost 3 bases, J lost 4 bases, and 10 bases lay in between. Germline V gene lookup returns CDR1 SGHVS and CDR2 FQNEAQ. This specimen comes from a study of blood T cell repertoires in COVID-19. Study details: Samples came from the United States, Italy and Spain, spanning acute and convalescent COVID-19.

As originally analysed: Cell counts per sample came from amplifying reference gene primers. Repertoires were generated with immunoSEQ multiplex PCR, while TCRdb's copy carries only in-frame clones and drops some. V and J calls plus clone size are reproduced from that table; the DNA served to infer D and trimming. The table lists around 310,000 clones, around 89% of them singletons, with about 1% in the top ten. The Seattle patients, enrolled during active infection, were followed longitudinally. Sequenced input: peripheral blood. The chain is built from TRBV7-8 and TRBJ1-5; D might be TRBD1 (6 bases). This TCR came from a woman between 40 and 55 years old with COVID-19, enrolled during active disease. CDR3 residues: CASSFVGANQPQHF. The CDR3 coding sequence is TGTGCCAGCAGCTTTGTGGGGGCAAATCAGCCCCAGCATTTT.